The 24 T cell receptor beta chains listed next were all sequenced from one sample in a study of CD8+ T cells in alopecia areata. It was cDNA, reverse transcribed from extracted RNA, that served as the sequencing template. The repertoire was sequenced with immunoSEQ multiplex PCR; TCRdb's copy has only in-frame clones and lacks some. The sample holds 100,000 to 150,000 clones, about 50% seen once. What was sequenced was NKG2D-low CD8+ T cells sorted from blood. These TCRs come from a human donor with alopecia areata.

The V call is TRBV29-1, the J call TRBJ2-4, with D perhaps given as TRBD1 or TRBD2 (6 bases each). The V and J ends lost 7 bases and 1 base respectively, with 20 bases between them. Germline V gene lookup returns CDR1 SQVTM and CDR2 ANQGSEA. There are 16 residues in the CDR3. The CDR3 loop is CSARSGGASAKNIQYF. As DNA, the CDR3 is TGCAGCGCCCGGTCCGGGGGCGCGTCGGCCAAAAACATTCAGTACTTC.

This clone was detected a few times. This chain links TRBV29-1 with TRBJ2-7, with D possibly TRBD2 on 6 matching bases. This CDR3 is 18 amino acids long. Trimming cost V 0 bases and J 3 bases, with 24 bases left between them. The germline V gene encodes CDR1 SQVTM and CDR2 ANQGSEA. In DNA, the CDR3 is TGCAGCGTTGAAGATCAACCAGGCGAGGGGACTCCTTTCTACGAGCAGTACTTC. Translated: CSVEDQPGEGTPFYEQYF.

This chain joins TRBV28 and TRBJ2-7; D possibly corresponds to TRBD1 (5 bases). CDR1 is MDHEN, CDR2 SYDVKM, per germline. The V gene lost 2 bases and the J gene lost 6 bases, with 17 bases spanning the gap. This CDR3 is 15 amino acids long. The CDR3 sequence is CASSLGVAGMGEQYF. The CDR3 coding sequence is TGTGCCAGCAGTTTAGGTGTGGCAGGGATGGGCGAGCAGTACTTC.

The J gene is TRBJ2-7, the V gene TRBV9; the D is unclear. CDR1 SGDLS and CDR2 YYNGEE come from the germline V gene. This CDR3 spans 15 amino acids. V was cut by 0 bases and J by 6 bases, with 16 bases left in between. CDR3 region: CASSVGRAATSEQYF. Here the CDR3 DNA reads TGTGCCAGCAGCGTAGGTCGAGCAGCGACCTCCGAGCAGTACTTC. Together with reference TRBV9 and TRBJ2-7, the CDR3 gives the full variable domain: DSGVTQTPKHLITATGQRVTLRCSPRSGDLSVYWYQQSLDQGLQFLIQYYNGEERAKGNILERFSAQQFPDLHSELNLSSLELGDSALYFCASSVGRAATSEQYFGPGTRLTVT.

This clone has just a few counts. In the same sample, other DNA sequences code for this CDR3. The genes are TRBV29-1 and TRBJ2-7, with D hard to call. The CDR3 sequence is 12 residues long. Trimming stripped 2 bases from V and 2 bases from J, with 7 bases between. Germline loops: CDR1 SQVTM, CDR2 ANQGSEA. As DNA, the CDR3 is TGCAGCGTTGAACGAAAACCCTACGAGCAGTACTTC. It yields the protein CSVERKPYEQYF.

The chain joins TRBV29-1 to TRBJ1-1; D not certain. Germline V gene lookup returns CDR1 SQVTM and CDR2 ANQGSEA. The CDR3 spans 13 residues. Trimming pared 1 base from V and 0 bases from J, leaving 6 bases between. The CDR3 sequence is CSVEGKMNTEAFF. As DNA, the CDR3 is TGCAGCGTTGAAGGGAAAATGAACACTGAAGCTTTCTTT.

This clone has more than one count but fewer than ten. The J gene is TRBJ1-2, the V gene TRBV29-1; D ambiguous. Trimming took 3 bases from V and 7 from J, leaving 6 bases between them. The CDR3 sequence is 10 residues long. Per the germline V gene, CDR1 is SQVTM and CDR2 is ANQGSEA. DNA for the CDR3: TGCAGCGTTGAGACGGTTGGCTACACCTTC. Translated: CSVETVGYTF. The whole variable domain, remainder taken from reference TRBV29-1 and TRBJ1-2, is SAVISQKPSRDICQRGTSLTIQCQVDSQVTMMFWYRQQPGQSLTLIATANQGSEATYESGFVIDKFPISRPNLTFSTLTVSNMSPEDSSIYLCSVETVGYTFGSGTRLTVV.

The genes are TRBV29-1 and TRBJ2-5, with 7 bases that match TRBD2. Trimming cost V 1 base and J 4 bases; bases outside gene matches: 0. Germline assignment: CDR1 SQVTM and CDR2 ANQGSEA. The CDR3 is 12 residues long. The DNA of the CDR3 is TGCAGCGTTGAAGGGGAGGGAGAGACCCAGTACTTC. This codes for CSVEGEGETQYF.

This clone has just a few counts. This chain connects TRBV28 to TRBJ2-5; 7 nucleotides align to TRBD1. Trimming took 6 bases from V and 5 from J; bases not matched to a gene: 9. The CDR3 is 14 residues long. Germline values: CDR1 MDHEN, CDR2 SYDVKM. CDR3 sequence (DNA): TGTGCCAGCAGGATAACAGGGGCGGCGGAGACCCAGTACTTC. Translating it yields CASRITGAAETQYF. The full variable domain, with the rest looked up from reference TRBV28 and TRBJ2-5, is DVKVTQSSRYLVKRTGEKVFLECVQDMDHENMFWYRQDPGLGLRLIYFSYDVKMKEKGDIPEGYSVSREKKERFSLILESASTNQTSMYLCASRITGAAETQYFGPGTRLLVL.

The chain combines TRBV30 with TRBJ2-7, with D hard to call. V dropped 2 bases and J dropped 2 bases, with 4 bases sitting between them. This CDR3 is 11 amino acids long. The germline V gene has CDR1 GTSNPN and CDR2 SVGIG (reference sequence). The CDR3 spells CAWSNTYEQYF. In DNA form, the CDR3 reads TGTGCCTGGAGTAACACCTACGAGCAGTACTTC.

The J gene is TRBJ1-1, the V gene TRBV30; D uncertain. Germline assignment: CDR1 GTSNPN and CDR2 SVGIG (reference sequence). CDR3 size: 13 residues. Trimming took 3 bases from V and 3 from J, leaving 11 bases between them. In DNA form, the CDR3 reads TGTGCCTGGAGCGGGGTATCGGACACTGAAGCTTTCTTT. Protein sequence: CAWSGVSDTEAFF.

The CDR3 DNA reads TGCAGCGTCGCCGACAGAGACACCTACAATGAGCAGTTCTTC. It encodes CSVADRDTYNEQFF. The chain has TRBV29-1 and TRBJ2-1, with D possibly TRBD1 on 5 matching bases. The length of the CDR3 is 14 residues. The germline V gene encodes CDR1 SQVTM and CDR2 ANQGSEA. Trimming took 6 bases from V and 2 from J, leaving 14 bases between them.

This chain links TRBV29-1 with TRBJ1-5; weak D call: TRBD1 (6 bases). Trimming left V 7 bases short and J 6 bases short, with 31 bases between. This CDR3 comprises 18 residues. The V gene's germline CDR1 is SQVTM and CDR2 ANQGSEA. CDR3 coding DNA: TGCAGCGCCGCCCTCTCCCTCGCCGAACAGGGAGGGCGTCAGCCCCAGCATTTT. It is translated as CSAALSLAEQGGRQPQHF.

The CDR3 sequence: CASSPTGVQDLFF. In DNA form, the CDR3 reads TGTGCCAGCAGCCCAACTGGCGTACAAGACCTGTTTTTT. V gene TRBV14 combines with J gene TRBJ2-2; D unclear. The V gene's germline CDR1 is SGHDN and CDR2 FVKESK. The V and J ends lost 4 bases and 14 bases respectively, with 17 bases between them. The CDR3 is 13 amino acids.

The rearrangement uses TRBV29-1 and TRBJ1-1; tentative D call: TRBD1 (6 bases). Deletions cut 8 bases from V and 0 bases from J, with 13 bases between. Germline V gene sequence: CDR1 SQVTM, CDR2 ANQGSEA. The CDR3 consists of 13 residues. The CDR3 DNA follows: TGCAGCATAACAGGGACCTTGAACACTGAAGCTTTCTTT. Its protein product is CSITGTLNTEAFF.

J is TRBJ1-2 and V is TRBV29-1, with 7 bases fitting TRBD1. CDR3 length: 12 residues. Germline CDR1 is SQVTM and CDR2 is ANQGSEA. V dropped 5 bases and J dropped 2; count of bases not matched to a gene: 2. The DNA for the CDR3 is TGCAGCGTTACGACAGGGAACTATGGCTACACCTTC. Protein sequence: CSVTTGNYGYTF.

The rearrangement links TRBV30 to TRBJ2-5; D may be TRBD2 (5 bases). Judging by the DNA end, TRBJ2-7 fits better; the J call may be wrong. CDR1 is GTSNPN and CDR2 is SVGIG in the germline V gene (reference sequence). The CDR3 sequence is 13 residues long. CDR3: CAWSVGSSYEQYF. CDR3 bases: TGTGCCTGGAGTGTAGGGAGCTCCTACGAGCAGTACTTC.

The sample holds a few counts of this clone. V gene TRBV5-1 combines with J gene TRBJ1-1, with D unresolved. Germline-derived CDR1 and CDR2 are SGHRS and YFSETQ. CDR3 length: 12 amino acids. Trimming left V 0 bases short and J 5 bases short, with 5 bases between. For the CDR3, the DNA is TGCGCCAGCAGCTTGGTTGGGACTGAAGCTTTCTTT. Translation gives CASSLVGTEAFF.

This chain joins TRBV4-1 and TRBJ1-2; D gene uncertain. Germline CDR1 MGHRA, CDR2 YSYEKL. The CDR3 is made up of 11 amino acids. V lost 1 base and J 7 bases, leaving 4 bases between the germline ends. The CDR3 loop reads CASSQGGGYTF. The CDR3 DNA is TGCGCCAGCAGCCAAGGGGGTGGCTACACCTTC.

As DNA, the CDR3 is TGTGCCAGCCGTAGGACAGGCAGCGGCTACACCTTC. Protein product: CASRRTGSGYTF. The gene calls are TRBV27 and TRBJ1-2; the match to TRBD1 covers 7 bases. In germline, CDR1 is MNHEY, CDR2 SMNVEV (reference sequence). V lost 8 bases to trimming and J lost 8 bases; unmatched junction nucleotides: 8. The CDR3 totals 12 residues.

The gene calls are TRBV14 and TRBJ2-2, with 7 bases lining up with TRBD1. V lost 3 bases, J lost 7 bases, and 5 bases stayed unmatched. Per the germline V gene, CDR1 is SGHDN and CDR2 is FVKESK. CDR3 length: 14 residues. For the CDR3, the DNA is TGTGCCAGCAGCCATCTCAACAGGGGCGGGGAGCTGTTTTTT. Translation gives CASSHLNRGGELFF.

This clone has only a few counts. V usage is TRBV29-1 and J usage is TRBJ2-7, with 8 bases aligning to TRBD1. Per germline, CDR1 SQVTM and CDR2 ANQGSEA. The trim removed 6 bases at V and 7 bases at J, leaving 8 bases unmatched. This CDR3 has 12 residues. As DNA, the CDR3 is TGCAGCGTGATACCAGGGGGCTGGGAGCAGTACTTC. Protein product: CSVIPGGWEQYF.

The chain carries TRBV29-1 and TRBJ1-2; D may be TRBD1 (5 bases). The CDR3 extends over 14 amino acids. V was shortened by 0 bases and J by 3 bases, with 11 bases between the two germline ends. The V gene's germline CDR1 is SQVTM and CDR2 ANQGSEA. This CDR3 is CSVEDNRQYYGYTF. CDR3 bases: TGCAGCGTTGAAGACAATCGACAGTACTATGGCTACACCTTC.

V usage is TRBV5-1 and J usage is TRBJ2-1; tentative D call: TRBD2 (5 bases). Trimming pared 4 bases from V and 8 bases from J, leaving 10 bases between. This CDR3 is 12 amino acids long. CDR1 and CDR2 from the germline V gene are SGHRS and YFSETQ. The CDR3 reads CASSAIGDEQFF. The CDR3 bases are TGCGCCAGCAGCGCGATCGGGGATGAGCAGTTCTTC.